Following are 13 T cell receptor beta chains from one sample sequenced in a study of beta chain features in type 1 diabetes. All of the isolated RNA was reverse transcribed, so expressed TCRB transcripts were sequenced. Measured with immunoSEQ multiplex PCR; TCRdb has only the in-frame clones, and not every one. The data contain 240,000 or so clones, 25% to 30% of them singletons. Sequenced input: central memory CD4+ T cells from blood. The origin of the receptors is a man younger than 45 in good health.

In the case of this clone: Other DNA sequences in this specimen translate into the identical CDR3. The V call is TRBV11-2, the J call TRBJ2-5, with 7 bases fitting TRBD1. The CDR3 sequence is 15 residues long. Trimming at V came to 0 bases and at J to 1 base, leaving 2 bases not matched to a gene. The germline V gene encodes CDR1 SGHAT and CDR2 FQNNGV. The CDR3 nucleotides are TGTGCCAGCAGCTTAGATCCAGGGGGCCAAGAGACCCAGTACTTC. This gives the protein CASSLDPGGQETQYF.

As regards this clone: The sample carries other DNA sequences with the same CDR3. V is TRBV5-1 and J is TRBJ2-7; TRBD2 is a possible D gene (5 bases). The germline gives CDR1 SGHRS, CDR2 YFSETQ. V was pared by 3 bases and J by 7 bases, with 11 bases between. CDR3 length: 12 residues. The CDR3 sequence is CASSSPSGEQYF. The CDR3 DNA is TGCGCCAGCAGCTCACCGTCGGGGGAGCAGTACTTC.

The chain couples TRBV7-9 to TRBJ2-3; D is perhaps TRBD1 (6 bases). Between the trimmed V and J ends, which lost 4 bases and 2 bases, there was a span of 13 bases. Germline lookup yields CDR1 SEHNR and CDR2 FQNEAQ (reference sequence). The CDR3 extends over 15 amino acids. The CDR3 protein is CASSSLGQFTDTQYF. The CDR3 region has the DNA TGTGCCAGCAGCTCCTTAGGACAGTTCACAGATACGCAGTATTTT.

The gene calls are TRBV29-1 and TRBJ1-1; TRBD1 matches 9 bases. Looked up from germline, CDR1 is SQVTM and CDR2 is ANQGSEA. The CDR3 sequence is 14 residues long. With V trimmed by 4 bases and J by 5 bases, 8 bases remained unmatched. CDR3 DNA: TGCAGCGTTGTCAAACAGGGGGCTGGGACTGAAGCTTTCTTT. Amino acid sequence: CSVVKQGAGTEAFF.

This clone was found a few times. The chain recombines TRBV11-2 with TRBJ2-7, with unresolved D. The CDR3 loop spans 13 amino acids. V was trimmed by 3 bases and J by 7 bases, leaving 13 bases between them. From germline, CDR1 is SGHAT and CDR2 FQNNGV. The CDR3 DNA reads TGTGCCAGCAGCTTTGACACCCTTGGGGAGCAGTACTTC. Residues: CASSFDTLGEQYF.

The chain combines TRBV5-1 with TRBJ1-6, with D perhaps TRBD1 (5 bases). Trimming shortened V by 4 bases and J by 0 bases, and 14 bases separated the two germline ends. The CDR3 runs 17 residues. Per the germline V gene, CDR1 is SGHRS and CDR2 is YFSETQ. The CDR3 reads CASSIAGELSYNSPLHF. The CDR3 nucleotides are TGCGCCAGCAGCATTGCGGGGGAACTCTCCTATAATTCACCCCTCCACTTT.

This clone has more than one count but fewer than ten. This CDR3 is CASKMGGRTDTQYF. The CDR3, as DNA: TGTGCCAGCAAGATGGGGGGTAGGACAGATACGCAGTATTTT. The chain links TRBV6-1 to TRBJ2-3; tentative D call: TRBD2 (6 bases). Trimming cost V 7 bases and J 3 bases, with 14 bases left between them. CDR1 MNHNS and CDR2 SASEGT come from the germline V gene. This CDR3 region has 14 residues.

As DNA, the CDR3 is TGTGCCAGCTCGCCATCCGGACAGGGCCATGGCTACACCTTC. Translation: CASSPSGQGHGYTF. The V and J genes are TRBV18 and TRBJ1-2, with 8 bases identical to TRBD1. Germline V gene data show CDR1 as KGHSH and CDR2 as LQKENI. This CDR3 is built from 14 residues. V was pared by 6 bases and J by 6 bases, with 9 bases of the junction left unmatched.

The rearrangement joins TRBV13 to TRBJ1-6, with D hard to call. CDR1 and CDR2 (germline): PRHDT, FYEKMQ (reference sequence). The CDR3 runs to 16 residues. The ends were cut back, 6 bases at V and 4 bases at J, with 16 bases in the middle. DNA of the CDR3: TGTGCCAGCAGTTCTAACGGGCTGATGTATAATTCACCCCTCCACTTT. Amino acids: CASSSNGLMYNSPLHF.

This clone was seen ten or more times. The CDR3 bases are TGTGCCAGCAGCTTACGGGGACAGCAAGAGACCCAGTACTTC. It translates to CASSLRGQQETQYF. The chain uses TRBV7-9 and TRBJ2-5, with 7 nucleotides matching TRBD1. This CDR3 is 14 amino acids long. Germline V lookup: CDR1 SEHNR, CDR2 FQNEAQ (reference sequence). The V gene end was trimmed by 2 bases and the J gene end by 2 bases; junction bases not matched to a gene: 2.

The J gene is TRBJ2-5, the V gene TRBV7-2; D possibly corresponds to TRBD2 (5 bases). In germline, CDR1 is SGHTA, CDR2 FQGNSA. The CDR3 runs 12 residues. V was cut by 6 bases and J by 2 bases, with 7 bases left in between. Written as DNA, the CDR3 is TGTGCCAGCAGGGGAGTACAAGAGACCCAGTACTTC. Amino acids: CASRGVQETQYF. The whole variable domain, filled in from reference TRBV7-2 and TRBJ2-5, reads GAGVSQSPSNKVTEKGKDVELRCDPISGHTALYWYRQSLGQGLEFLIYFQGNSAPDKSGLPSDRFSAERTGGSVSTLTIQRTQQEDSAVYLCASRGVQETQYFGPGTRLLVL.

The chain employs TRBV9 and TRBJ1-3; no firm D call. CDR3 length: 14 residues. The V end was cut by 6 bases, the J end by 0 bases, with 10 bases between. From germline, CDR1 is SGDLS and CDR2 YYNGEE. The CDR3 reads CASTRETSGNTIYF. The DNA for the CDR3 is TGTGCCAGCACGCGGGAAACCTCTGGAAACACCATATATTTT.

This clone was seen ten or more times. J is TRBJ1-2 and V is TRBV4-1; D is unresolved. Germline V CDR1 and CDR2: MGHRA, YSYEKL. There are 13 residues in the CDR3. V lost 5 bases and J 8 bases, leaving 15 bases between the germline ends. The CDR3 spells CASSSEEFIGYTF. In nucleotides, the CDR3 is TGCGCCAGCAGCTCCGAGGAGTTCATCGGCTACACCTTC.